These 29 T cell receptor beta chains were all obtained from the same sample, sequenced in a study of identifying expanded T cells in peripheral blood. The repertoire was sequenced with immunoSEQ multiplex PCR; TCRdb's copy has only in-frame clones and lacks some. The repertoire has approximately 90,000 clones, around nine tenths of them found once; the top ten carry roughly 3.9%. Sequenced: blood. The receptors originated from a person aged 18 to 69 in good health.

This chain uses TRBV6-1 with TRBJ1-4; possibly TRBD1 for D (6 bases). This CDR3 region has 14 residues. Germline CDR1 reads MNHNS; CDR2 reads SASEGT. The ends were cut back, 4 bases at V and 5 bases at J, with 11 bases in the middle. CDR3 region: CASSVNRVNEKLFF. CDR3 nucleotides: TGTGCCAGCAGTGTTAACAGGGTGAATGAAAAACTGTTTTTT.

This CDR3 is CASSAGDSRQETQYF. The DNA for the CDR3 is TGCGCCAGCAGCGCCGGGGACAGTCGTCAAGAGACCCAGTACTTC. The gene calls are TRBV5-1 and TRBJ2-5; 7 bases map to TRBD1. The germline CDR1 and CDR2 sequences are SGHRS and YFSETQ. The CDR3 length is 15 residues. V lost 4 bases to trimming and J lost 2 bases; unmatched junction nucleotides: 8.

Turning to this clone: One end of the junction is discordant with germline, which a read error may explain. V usage is TRBV29-1 and J usage is TRBJ1-1; 7 bases are a match to TRBD1. The CDR3 totals 13 residues. The germline CDR1 and CDR2 sequences are SQVTM and ANQGSEA. CDR3 in DNA: TGCAGCGTGGAACCACAGGGGAACGCTGAAGCTTTCTTT. It encodes CSVEPQGNAEAFF.

V is TRBV4-1 and J is TRBJ2-1; 7 nucleotides agree with TRBD1. The junction had 5 bases not matched to a gene; V was cut back by 3 bases and J by 9 bases. CDR1 is MGHRA and CDR2 is YSYEKL in the germline V gene. The CDR3 has 13 amino acids. The CDR3, as DNA: TGCGCCAGCAGCCAGTACAGGGGCGGTGAGCAGTTCTTC. Translation: CASSQYRGGEQFF.

J is TRBJ2-2 and V is TRBV4-3; D is unclear. The ends were cut back, 1 base at V and 2 bases at J, with 8 bases in the middle. The CDR3 is 15 amino acids. From germline, CDR1 is LGHNA and CDR2 YSLEER. CDR3 in amino acids: CASSQAAPNTGELFF. The CDR3 bases are TGCGCCAGCAGCCAAGCGGCACCAAACACCGGGGAGCTGTTTTTT.

The genes are TRBV7-2 and TRBJ2-7; possibly TRBD1 or TRBD2 for D (6 bases each). The germline V and J ends were trimmed by 5 bases and 3 bases, with 20 bases remaining between them. Germline V gene data show CDR1 as SGHTA and CDR2 as FQGNSA. The CDR3 has 16 residues. CDR3 in amino acids: CASSLGGSPPIYEQYF. The CDR3 DNA is TGTGCCAGCAGCCTAGGGGGGTCCCCTCCTATCTACGAGCAGTACTTC.

The gene calls are TRBV15 and TRBJ2-5, with D uncertain. Germline CDR1 and CDR2: LNHNV and YYDKDF (reference sequence). The CDR3 totals 14 residues. The germline V and J ends were trimmed by 5 bases and 3 bases, with 13 bases remaining between them. The CDR3 loop reads CATSRGRPEETQYF. CDR3 nucleotide sequence: TGTGCCACCAGCCGCGGACGCCCAGAAGAGACCCAGTACTTC.

This clone was detected only a few times. V usage is TRBV4-2 and J usage is TRBJ2-7; possible D gene TRBD1, 6 bases. V was trimmed by 4 bases and J by 2 bases, leaving 15 bases between them. Germline CDR1 and CDR2: LGHNA and YNFKEQ. The CDR3 has 15 amino acids. CDR3 sequence reads: CASSLALDSAYEQYF. Here the CDR3 DNA reads TGTGCCAGCAGCCTTGCCCTGGACAGTGCCTACGAGCAGTACTTC.

The J gene is TRBJ2-6, the V gene TRBV13; D possibly matches TRBD1 or TRBD2 (6 bases each). The V end was cut by 8 bases, the J end by 3 bases, with 11 bases between. The length of the CDR3 is 14 residues. Germline V CDR1 and CDR2: PRHDT, FYEKMQ (reference sequence). CDR3 region: CASRRGLGANVLTF. The CDR3 DNA is TGTGCCAGCCGACGGGGGCTTGGGGCCAACGTCCTGACTTTC.

The chain joins TRBV6-4 to TRBJ2-5, with TRBD2 matching over 8 bases. CDR1 is MRHNA and CDR2 is SNTAGT in the germline V gene. The CDR3 has 16 amino acids. J gave up 1 base and V 0 bases, and 4 bases lay outside the gene matches. CDR3 sequence reads: CASSDSIGGGQETQYF. The CDR3 DNA reads TGTGCCAGCAGTGACTCGATCGGGGGGGGCCAAGAGACCCAGTACTTC.

V gene TRBV11-2 combines with J gene TRBJ2-7; D is perhaps TRBD2 (6 bases). Germline V lookup: CDR1 SGHAT, CDR2 FQNNGV. This CDR3 has 15 residues. V lost 5 bases and J 2 bases, leaving 16 bases between the germline ends. CDR3: CASSPTWTTTYEQYF. The CDR3 DNA reads as TGTGCCAGCAGCCCGACCTGGACTACTACCTACGAGCAGTACTTC. Variable domain in full (rest from reference TRBV11-2 and TRBJ2-7): EAGVAQSPRYKIIEKRQSVAFWCNPISGHATLYWYQQILGQGPKLLIQFQNNGVVDDSQLPKDRFSAERLKGVDSTLKIQPAKLEDSAVYLCASSPTWTTTYEQYFGPGTRLTVT.

J is TRBJ2-5 and V is TRBV11-1, with D possibly matching TRBD2 (5 bases). This CDR3 spans 15 amino acids. Germline V CDR1 and CDR2: SGHAT, FQDESV (reference sequence). V was clipped by 2 bases and J by 0 bases, with 10 bases between them. CDR3 sequence (DNA): TGTGCCAGCAGCTTAAACCCGGGATACCAAGAGACCCAGTACTTC. Amino acids: CASSLNPGYQETQYF.

This chain uses TRBV19 with TRBJ1-4; 7 bases match TRBD1. Germline trimming cut 9 bases from V and 4 bases from J; bases unmatched to any gene: 5. This CDR3 has 13 amino acids. Germline V gene sequence: CDR1 LNHDA, CDR2 SQIVND (reference sequence). DNA of the CDR3: TGTGCCAGCCGGGACAGCCTTAATGAAAAACTGTTTTTT. Its protein is CASRDSLNEKLFF.

The count of this clone is one. The chain combines TRBV6-1 with TRBJ1-4, with D hard to call. Germline CDR1 and CDR2: MNHNS and SASEGT. CDR3 length: 15 amino acids. The V end lost 2 bases, the J end lost 2 bases, and 9 bases lay between the germline ends. The CDR3 sequence is CASSELPDTNEKLFF. CDR3 DNA sequence: TGTGCCAGCAGTGAACTTCCGGATACTAATGAAAAACTGTTTTTT.

The sample holds one count of this clone. V gene TRBV6-4 combines with J gene TRBJ2-1; 10 bases line up with TRBD2. Germline CDR1 MRHNA, CDR2 SNTAGT. V dropped 4 bases and J dropped 2; count of bases not matched to a gene: 14. The CDR3 is 19 amino acids. In DNA, the CDR3 is TGTGCCAGCAGTGTGGTAGCGGGAGGAGGCTTGGGAACCTACAATGAGCAGTTCTTC. This translates into CASSVVAGGGLGTYNEQFF.

The rearrangement joins TRBV5-1 to TRBJ2-4, with D perhaps TRBD1 (5 bases). V shed 0 bases and J shed 8 bases, with 18 bases lying between them. The germline V gene has CDR1 SGHRS and CDR2 YFSETQ. The CDR3 extends over 16 amino acids. The CDR3 nucleotides are TGCGCCAGCAGCTTGGTACCCGGGCAGGGTGATGACATTCAGTACTTC. Protein: CASSLVPGQGDDIQYF.

The J gene is TRBJ2-3, the V gene TRBV7-2; D unclear. CDR1 and CDR2 (germline): SGHTA, FQGNSA. V dropped 2 bases and J dropped 4 bases, with 10 bases sitting between them. There are 14 residues in the CDR3. The CDR3 DNA sequence: TGTGCCAGCAGCTTAACCCCGGGCCCAGATACGCAGTATTTT. Translation: CASSLTPGPDTQYF.

The CDR3 DNA follows: TGTGCCAGCAGTTTAGCACCTCCGGGCGAGCAGTACTTC. Its translation is CASSLAPPGEQYF. This chain links TRBV28 with TRBJ2-7; D remains ambiguous. The V gene lost 2 bases and the J gene lost 6 bases, with 11 bases spanning the gap. The CDR3 length is 13 residues. Germline lookup yields CDR1 MDHEN and CDR2 SYDVKM. Combining the CDR3 with reference TRBV28 and TRBJ2-7 gives the whole variable domain DVKVTQSSRYLVKRTGEKVFLECVQDMDHENMFWYRQDPGLGLRLIYFSYDVKMKEKGDIPEGYSVSREKKERFSLILESASTNQTSMYLCASSLAPPGEQYFGPGTRLTVT.

The rearrangement joins TRBV7-6 to TRBJ1-5; no reliable D call. Germline lookup yields CDR1 SGHVS and CDR2 FNYEAQ. This CDR3 spans 14 amino acids. Trimming stripped 5 bases from V and 2 bases from J, with 10 bases between. The CDR3, as DNA: TGTGCCAGCAGCCCTGACGGGGGCAATCAGCCCCAGCATTTT. Translation: CASSPDGGNQPQHF.

The chain links TRBV5-1 to TRBJ1-2, with D unclear. Trimming took off 4 bases at V and 5 bases at J, with 21 bases between the two ends. Germline CDR1 reads SGHRS; CDR2 reads YFSETQ. The CDR3 consists of 16 residues. The CDR3: CASSRLYEGKGYGYTF. The CDR3, as DNA: TGCGCCAGCAGCCGTCTTTATGAGGGCAAAGGGTATGGCTACACCTTC. The full variable domain, with the rest looked up from reference TRBV5-1 and TRBJ1-2, is KAGVTQTPRYLIKTRGQQVTLSCSPISGHRSVSWYQQTPGQGLQFLFEYFSETQRNKGNFPGRFSGRQFSNSRSEMNVSTLELGDSALYLCASSRLYEGKGYGYTFGSGTRLTVV.

This rearrangement joins TRBV10-3 to TRBJ2-1; tentatively, D is TRBD2 (6 bases). Germline lookup yields CDR1 ENHRY and CDR2 SYGVKD. This CDR3 comprises 16 residues. V lost 5 bases to trimming and J lost 2 bases, with 16 bases between them. The DNA for the CDR3 is TGTGCCATCAGTCAAACAACGGGGACTGCCTACAATGAGCAGTTCTTC. Translated, it gives CAISQTTGTAYNEQFF.

The rearrangement uses TRBV6-5 and TRBJ1-1, with 10 bases identical to TRBD1. V trimming: 5 bases; J trimming: 4 bases; junction bases outside the gene matches: 7. Germline V gene data show CDR1 as MNHEY and CDR2 as SVGAGI. This CDR3 has 15 amino acids. CDR3 loop: CASSPTGGASTEAFF. CDR3 DNA: TGTGCCAGCAGTCCGACAGGGGGCGCCTCCACTGAAGCTTTCTTT.

J is TRBJ2-3 and V is TRBV18; D gene uncertain. With 0 bases removed from V and 2 bases from J, the gap between germline ends came to 15 bases. Looked up from germline, CDR1 is KGHSH and CDR2 is LQKENI. The CDR3 is 17 residues long. CDR3 DNA sequence: TGTGCCAGCTCACCACCGAGGCACCCCGATGTCACAGATACGCAGTATTTT. Translation gives CASSPPRHPDVTDTQYF.

This clone was detected once. The V and J genes are TRBV21-1 and TRBJ1-4. TRBV21-1 is listed as a pseudogene. This CDR3 is 17 amino acids long. Here the CDR3 reads CASSKGPATATNEKLFF. As DNA, the CDR3 is TGTGCCAGCAGCAAAGGACCAGCCACCGCAACTAATGAAAAACTGTTTTTT.

The V gene is TRBV15, the J gene TRBJ2-1, with no clear D. The CDR3 covers 14 residues. CDR1 is LNHNV, CDR2 YYDKDF, per germline (reference sequence). Trimming pared 0 bases from V and 2 bases from J, leaving 5 bases between. The CDR3 here is CATSRDRTYNEQFF. The CDR3 nucleotides are TGTGCCACCAGCAGAGATAGAACCTACAATGAGCAGTTCTTC.

This clone showed up many times. V and J are TRBV5-4 and TRBJ1-6; weak D call: TRBD1 (6 bases). The ends were cut back, 1 base at V and 9 bases at J, with 11 bases in the middle. Germline CDR1 SGHNT, CDR2 YYREEE (reference sequence). The CDR3 length is 14 residues. CDR3 sequence (DNA): TGTGCCAGCAGCTTGAGGGGGACCGGTTCACCCCTCCACTTT. As protein: CASSLRGTGSPLHF.

The genes are TRBV2 and TRBJ1-2; D is undetermined. The CDR3 consists of 14 residues. Trimming removed 4 bases at V and 7 bases at J, with 16 bases between. Germline V CDR1 and CDR2: SNHLY, FYNNEI. The CDR3, as DNA: TGTGCCAGCAGTGCTTTGCCGGATTGGACTGGCTACACCTTC. Translating gives CASSALPDWTGYTF.

The genes are TRBV5-6 and TRBJ2-7; 7 positions match TRBD1. There are 14 residues in the CDR3. Trimming cost V 0 bases and J 7 bases; bases outside gene matches: 7. Looked up from germline, CDR1 is SGHDT and CDR2 is YYEEEE. The CDR3 loop reads CASSLGQGRWEQYF. CDR3 DNA: TGTGCCAGCAGCTTGGGACAGGGTCGATGGGAGCAGTACTTC.

The chain employs TRBV30 and TRBJ2-5; 9 bases are a match to TRBD2. Germline trimming cut 4 bases from V and 5 bases from J; bases unmatched to any gene: 11. Germline V lookup: CDR1 GTSNPN, CDR2 SVGIG (reference sequence). CDR3 length: 15 residues. The CDR3 DNA reads as TGTGCCTGGACAAGCGGGGGGCGCTTTGAGGAGACCCAGTACTTC. It specifies CAWTSGGRFEETQYF.